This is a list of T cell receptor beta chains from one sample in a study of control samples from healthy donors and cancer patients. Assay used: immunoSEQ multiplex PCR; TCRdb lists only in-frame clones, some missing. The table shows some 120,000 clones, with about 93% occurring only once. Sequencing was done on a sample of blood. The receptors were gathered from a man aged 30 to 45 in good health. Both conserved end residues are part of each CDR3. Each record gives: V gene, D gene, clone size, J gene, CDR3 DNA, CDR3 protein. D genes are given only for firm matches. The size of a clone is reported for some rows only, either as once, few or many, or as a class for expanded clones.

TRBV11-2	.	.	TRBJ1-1	TGTGCCAGCAGCTTAGGAGGGGGGGACGAAGCTTTCTTT	CASSLGGGDEAFF
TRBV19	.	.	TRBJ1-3	TGTGCCTCACCGGAAGGACCCCCTAGAAACACCATATATTTT	CASPEGPPRNTIYF
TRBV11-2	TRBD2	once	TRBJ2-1	TGTGCCAGCAGCTACCGGGGGGGATCACACAATGAGCAGTTCTTC	CASSYRGGSHNEQFF
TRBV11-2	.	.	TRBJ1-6	TGTGCCAGCAGCGCTACCCCCCAGGTAGATTATTCACCCCTCCACTTT	CASSATPQVDYSPLHF
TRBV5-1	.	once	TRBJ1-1	TGCGCCAGCAGCTTGGCTGAGGGCAGCAACACTGAAGCTTTCTTT	CASSLAEGSNTEAFF
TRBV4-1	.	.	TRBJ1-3	TGCGCCAGCAGCCAAGATCGTCCCAACTCTGGAAACACCATATATTTT	CASSQDRPNSGNTIYF
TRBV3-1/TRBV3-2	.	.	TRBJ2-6	TGTGCCAGCAGCCAAAGTGTCGGGTCCTCTGGGGCCAACGTCCTGACTTTC	CASSQSVGSSGANVLTF
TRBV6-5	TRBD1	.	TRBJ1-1	TGTGCCAGCAGTTCCCCGACAGGGGGCAAGACTGAAGCTTTCTTT	CASSSPTGGKTEAFF
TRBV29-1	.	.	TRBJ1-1	TGCAGCGTTGAAAGGGCTCTGGGGACTGAAGCTTTCTTT	CSVERALGTEAFF
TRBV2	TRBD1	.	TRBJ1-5	TGTGCCAGCAGTGAACAGGGGGCGAATCAGCCCCAGCATTTT	CASSEQGANQPQHF
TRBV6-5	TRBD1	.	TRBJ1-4	TGTGCCAGCAGTCCCACAGGGGGGAATGAAAAACTGTTTTTT	CASSPTGGNEKLFF
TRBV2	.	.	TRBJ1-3	TGTGCCAGCAGCGCCAGGGTATCCTCTGGAAACACCATATATTTT	CASSARVSSGNTIYF
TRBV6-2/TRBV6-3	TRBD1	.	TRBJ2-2	TGTGCCAGCAGTATCGAGGACAGGGTCTTGTCCGGGGAGCTGTTTTTT	CASSIEDRVLSGELFF
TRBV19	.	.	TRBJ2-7	TGTGCCAGTAGGACGGACTCGATCCACGAGCAGTACTTC	CASRTDSIHEQYF
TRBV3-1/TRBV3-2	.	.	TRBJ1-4	TGTGCCAGCAGCCAGGGAGGACTCGAGGTGTTTTTT	CASSQGGLEVFF
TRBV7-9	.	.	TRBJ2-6	TGTGCCAGCAGCCGGTTCTCTGGGGCCAACGTCCTGACTTTC	CASSRFSGANVLTF
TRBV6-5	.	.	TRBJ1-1	TGTGCCAGCAGGGTAGACACTGAAGCTTTCTTT	CASRVDTEAFF
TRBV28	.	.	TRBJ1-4	TGTGCCAGCAGACGTATCGCACGTGAAAAACTGTTTTTT	CASRRIAREKLFF
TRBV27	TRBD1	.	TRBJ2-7	TGTGCCAGCCAGCCTAGGACAGGGATGAACGAGCAGTACTTC	CASQPRTGMNEQYF
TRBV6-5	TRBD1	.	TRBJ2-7	TGTGCCAGCGCCCGGACAGGACCCAGCGAGCAGTACTTC	CASARTGPSEQYF
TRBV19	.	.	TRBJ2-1	TGTGCCAGTAGTATAGAACCGAGATCCTACAATGAGCAGTTCTTC	CASSIEPRSYNEQFF
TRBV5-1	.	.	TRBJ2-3	TGCGCCAGCAAAGGCTCACTAGCCCCGGGACCAGATACGCAGTATTTT	CASKGSLAPGPDTQYF
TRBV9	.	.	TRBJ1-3	TGTGCCAGCAGCGTAAGTTTTCCCGGACCGACGGGAAACACCATATATTTT	CASSVSFPGPTGNTIYF
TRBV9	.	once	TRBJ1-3	TGTGCCAGCAGCGTAGGAGTGGGGGCTGGAAACACCATATATTTT	CASSVGVGAGNTIYF
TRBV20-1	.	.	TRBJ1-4	TGCAGTTTGGGCCGTGATGAAAAACTGTTTTTT	CSLGRDEKLFF
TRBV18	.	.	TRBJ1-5	TGTGCCAGCTCAAGGGGTTATAGCAATCAGCCCCAGCATTTT	CASSRGYSNQPQHF
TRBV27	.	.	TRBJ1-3	TGTGCCAGCAGTGGGATTAATGGAAACACCATATATTTT	CASSGINGNTIYF
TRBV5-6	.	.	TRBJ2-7	TGTGCCAGCAGCGGAGGGACAACTTACGAGCAGTACTTC	CASSGGTTYEQYF
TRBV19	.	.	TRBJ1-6	TGTGCCAGTAGTATAGATGGGGGGTTTCAGGCCCTCCACTTT	CASSIDGGFQALHF
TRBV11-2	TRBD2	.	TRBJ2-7	TGTGCCAGCAGCTTAGCGGGGGGGTCATACGAGCAGTACTTC	CASSLAGGSYEQYF
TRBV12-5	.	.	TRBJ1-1	TGTGCTAGTGGTTTGACGTCAGGGAACACTGAAGCTTTCTTT	CASGLTSGNTEAFF
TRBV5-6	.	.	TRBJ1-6	TGTGCCAGCAGCTTGGGGGCGGCGGCCTTAGGCTCCTATAATTCACCCCTCCACTTT	CASSLGAAALGSYNSPLHF
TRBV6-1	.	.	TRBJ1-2	TGTGCCAGCAGTGAAGTGGGGTATGGCTACACCTTC	CASSEVGYGYTF
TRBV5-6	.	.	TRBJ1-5	TGTGCCAGCAGCCTTCGGGGTTTCAATCAGCCCCAGCATTTT	CASSLRGFNQPQHF
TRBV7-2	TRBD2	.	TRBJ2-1	TGTGCCAGCAGCTCAGGACTAGCGGGGCTTGATGAGCAGTTCTTC	CASSSGLAGLDEQFF
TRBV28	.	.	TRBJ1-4	TGTGCCAGCAGGCTCCAGTTAAAATGGACTGCAACTAATGAAAAACTGTTTTTT	CASRLQLKWTATNEKLFF
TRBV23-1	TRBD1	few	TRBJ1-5	TGCGCCAGCAGTCAATCGTGGACAGGGTACATGCTAGATCAGCCCCAGCATTTT	CASSQSWTGYMLDQPQHF
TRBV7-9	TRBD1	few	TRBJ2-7	TGTGCCTTCACCGGGACAGGGGCTTACGAGCAGTACTTC	CAFTGTGAYEQYF
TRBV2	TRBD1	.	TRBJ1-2	TGTGCCAGCAGTGAGAACAGGGGAAACTATGGCTACACCTTC	CASSENRGNYGYTF
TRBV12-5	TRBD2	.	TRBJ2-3	TGTGCTAGTGGTTTCGGGGGGGTAAGCACAGATACGCAGTATTTT	CASGFGGVSTDTQYF
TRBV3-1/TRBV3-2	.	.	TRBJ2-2	TGTGCCAGCAGCCAAGAGGGGGACGGGGAGCTGTTTTTT	CASSQEGDGELFF
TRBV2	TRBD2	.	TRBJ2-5	TGTGCCAGCACCCTACTAGCGGGGGGGCGAGAAGAGACCCAGTACTTC	CASTLLAGGREETQYF
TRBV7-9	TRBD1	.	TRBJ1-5	TGTGCCAGCAGCCCAAACAAGGACAGGGGGAGTAATCAGCCCCAGCATTTT	CASSPNKDRGSNQPQHF
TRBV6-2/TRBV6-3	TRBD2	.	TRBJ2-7	TGTGCCAGCAGGCCTAGCGGGACGTCCTACGAGCAGTACTTC	CASRPSGTSYEQYF
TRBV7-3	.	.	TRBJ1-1	TGTGCCAGCAGCTTAATAGGGTCGGGGACTGAAGCTTTCTTT	CASSLIGSGTEAFF
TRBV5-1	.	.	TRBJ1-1	TGCGCCAGCAGTCCGAGGGCCCCCACTGAAGCTTTCTTT	CASSPRAPTEAFF
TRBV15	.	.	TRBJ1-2	TGTGCCACCAGCGGGGGGACGGCGAACTATGGCTACACCTTC	CATSGGTANYGYTF
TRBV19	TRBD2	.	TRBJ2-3	TGTGCCAGTAGTATAGCTAGCGGGGGGTTCAATACGCAGTATTTT	CASSIASGGFNTQYF
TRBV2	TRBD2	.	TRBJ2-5	TGTGCCAGCAGCAAGACTAGCGGGGGGGCCCAAGAGACCCAGTACTTC	CASSKTSGGAQETQYF